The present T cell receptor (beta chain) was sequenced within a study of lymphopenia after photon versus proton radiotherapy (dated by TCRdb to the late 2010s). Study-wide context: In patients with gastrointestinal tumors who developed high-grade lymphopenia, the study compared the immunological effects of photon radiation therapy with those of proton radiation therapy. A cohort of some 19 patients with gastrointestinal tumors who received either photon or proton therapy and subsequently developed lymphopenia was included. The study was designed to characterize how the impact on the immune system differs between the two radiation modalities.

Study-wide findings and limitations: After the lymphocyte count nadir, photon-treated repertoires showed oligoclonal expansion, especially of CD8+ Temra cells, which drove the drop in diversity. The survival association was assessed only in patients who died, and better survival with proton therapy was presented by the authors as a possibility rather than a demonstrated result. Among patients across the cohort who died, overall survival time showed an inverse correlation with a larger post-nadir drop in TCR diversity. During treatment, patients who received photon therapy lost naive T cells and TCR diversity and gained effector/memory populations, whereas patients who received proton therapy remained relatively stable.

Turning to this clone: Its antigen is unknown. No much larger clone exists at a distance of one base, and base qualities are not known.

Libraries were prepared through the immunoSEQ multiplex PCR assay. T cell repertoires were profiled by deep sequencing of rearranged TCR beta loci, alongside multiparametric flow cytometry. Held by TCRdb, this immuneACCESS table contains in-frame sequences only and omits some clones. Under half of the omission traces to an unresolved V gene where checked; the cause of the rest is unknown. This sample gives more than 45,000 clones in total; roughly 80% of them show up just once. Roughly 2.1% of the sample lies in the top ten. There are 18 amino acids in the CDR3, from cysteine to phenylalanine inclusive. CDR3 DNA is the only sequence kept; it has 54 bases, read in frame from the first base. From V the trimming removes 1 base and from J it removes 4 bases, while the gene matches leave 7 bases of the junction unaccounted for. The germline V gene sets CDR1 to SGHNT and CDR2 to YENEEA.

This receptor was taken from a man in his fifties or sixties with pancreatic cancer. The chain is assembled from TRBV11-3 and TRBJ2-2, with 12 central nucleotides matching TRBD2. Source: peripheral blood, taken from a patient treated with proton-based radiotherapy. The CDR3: CASSLGTSGRMSTGELFF. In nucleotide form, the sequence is TGTGCCAGCAGCTTAGGTACTAGCGGGAGGATGAGCACCGGGGAGCTGTTTTTT. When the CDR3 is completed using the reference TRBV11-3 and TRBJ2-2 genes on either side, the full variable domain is EAGVVQSPRYKIIEKKQPVAFWCNPISGHNTLYWYLQNLGQGPELLIRYENEEAVDDSQLPKDRFSAERLKGVDSTLKIQPAELGDSAVYLCASSLGTSGRMSTGELFFGEGSRLTVL.